This section outlines one TCR beta chain sequence together with its context. The data were taken from a study of OX40 agonist ivuxolimab in advanced cancers. The protocol was immunoSEQ multiplex PCR, while the TCRdb copy is restricted to in-frame clones and leaves out a portion. The sample contains fewer than 70,000 clones, roughly 90% of which appear only once. The CDR3 sequence is 16 residues long. The V gene lost 4 bases and the J gene lost 5 bases, with 21 bases spanning the gap. The V gene's germline CDR1 is SGHRS and CDR2 YFSETQ. The specimen comprised CD4+ or CD8+ T cells sorted from blood, sampled in a trial of the OX40 agonist ivuxolimab. This receptor was identified in an adult with an advanced solid tumor such as melanoma, head and neck, liver or kidney cancer. The chain couples TRBV5-1 to TRBJ1-1, with D possibly matching TRBD1 (5 bases). The DNA for the CDR3 is TGCGCCAGCAGCCCCTCGTCTGGACACTGGGGTACTGAAGCTTTCTTT. It is translated as CASSPSSGHWGTEAFF. Full variable domain (missing parts from reference TRBV5-1 and TRBJ1-1): KAGVTQTPRYLIKTRGQQVTLSCSPISGHRSVSWYQQTPGQGLQFLFEYFSETQRNKGNFPGRFSGRQFSNSRSEMNVSTLELGDSALYLCASSPSSGHWGTEAFFGQGTRLTVV.